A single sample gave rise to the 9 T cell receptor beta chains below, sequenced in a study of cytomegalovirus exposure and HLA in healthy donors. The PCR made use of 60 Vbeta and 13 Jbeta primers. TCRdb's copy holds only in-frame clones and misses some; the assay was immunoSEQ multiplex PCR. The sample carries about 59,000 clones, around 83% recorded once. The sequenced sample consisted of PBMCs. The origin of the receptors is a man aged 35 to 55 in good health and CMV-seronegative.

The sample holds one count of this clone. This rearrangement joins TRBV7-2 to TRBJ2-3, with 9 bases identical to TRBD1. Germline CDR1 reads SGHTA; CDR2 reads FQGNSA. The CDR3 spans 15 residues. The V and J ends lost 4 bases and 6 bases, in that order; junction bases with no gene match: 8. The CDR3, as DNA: TGTGCCAGCAGCTCCCGGGACAGGGTATACGATACGCAGTATTTT. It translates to CASSSRDRVYDTQYF.

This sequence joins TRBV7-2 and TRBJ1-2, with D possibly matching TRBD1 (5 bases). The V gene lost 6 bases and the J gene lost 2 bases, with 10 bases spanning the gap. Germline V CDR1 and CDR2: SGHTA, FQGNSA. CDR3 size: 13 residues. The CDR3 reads CASRIGQNYGYTF. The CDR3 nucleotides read TGTGCCAGCAGAATCGGACAAAACTATGGCTACACCTTC. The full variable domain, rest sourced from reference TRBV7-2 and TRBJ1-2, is GAGVSQSPSNKVTEKGKDVELRCDPISGHTALYWYRQSLGQGLEFLIYFQGNSAPDKSGLPSDRFSAERTGGSVSTLTIQRTQQEDSAVYLCASRIGQNYGYTFGSGTRLTVV.

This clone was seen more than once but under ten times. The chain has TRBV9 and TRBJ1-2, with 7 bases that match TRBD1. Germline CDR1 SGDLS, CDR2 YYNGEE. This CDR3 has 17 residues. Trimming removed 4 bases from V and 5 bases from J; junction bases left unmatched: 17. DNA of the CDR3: TGTGCCAGCAGCTTCCGGGACAGAGGACGCGTCGGGTATGGCTACACCTTC. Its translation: CASSFRDRGRVGYGYTF.

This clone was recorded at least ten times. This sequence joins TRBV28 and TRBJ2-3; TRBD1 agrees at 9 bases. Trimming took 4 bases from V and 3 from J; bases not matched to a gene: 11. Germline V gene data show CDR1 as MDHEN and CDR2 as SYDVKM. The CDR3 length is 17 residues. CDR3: CASSSHDPGQGTDTQYF. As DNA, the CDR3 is TGTGCCAGCAGTTCCCACGATCCGGGACAGGGAACAGATACGCAGTATTTT. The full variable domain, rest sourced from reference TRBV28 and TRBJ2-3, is DVKVTQSSRYLVKRTGEKVFLECVQDMDHENMFWYRQDPGLGLRLIYFSYDVKMKEKGDIPEGYSVSREKKERFSLILESASTNQTSMYLCASSSHDPGQGTDTQYFGPGTRLTVL.

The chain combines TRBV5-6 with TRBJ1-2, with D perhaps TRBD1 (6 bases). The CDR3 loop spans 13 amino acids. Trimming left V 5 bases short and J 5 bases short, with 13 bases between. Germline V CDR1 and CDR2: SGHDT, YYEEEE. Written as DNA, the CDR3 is TGTGCCAGCAGAACCGGGACAAATTATGGCTACACCTTC. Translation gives CASRTGTNYGYTF.

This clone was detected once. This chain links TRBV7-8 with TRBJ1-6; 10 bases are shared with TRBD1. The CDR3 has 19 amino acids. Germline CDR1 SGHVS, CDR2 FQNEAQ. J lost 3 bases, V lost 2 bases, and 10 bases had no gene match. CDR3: CASSLLDRGVAGYNSPLHF. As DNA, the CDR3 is TGTGCCAGCAGCTTACTGGACAGGGGGGTTGCTGGCTATAATTCACCCCTCCACTTT.

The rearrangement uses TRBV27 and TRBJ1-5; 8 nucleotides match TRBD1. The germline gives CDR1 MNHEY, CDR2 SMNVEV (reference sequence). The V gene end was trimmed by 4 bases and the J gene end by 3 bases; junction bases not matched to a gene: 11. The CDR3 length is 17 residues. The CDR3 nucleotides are TGTGCCAGCAGTTCCAGACAGGGGTTACCCCACAATCAGCCCCAGCATTTT. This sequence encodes CASSSRQGLPHNQPQHF.

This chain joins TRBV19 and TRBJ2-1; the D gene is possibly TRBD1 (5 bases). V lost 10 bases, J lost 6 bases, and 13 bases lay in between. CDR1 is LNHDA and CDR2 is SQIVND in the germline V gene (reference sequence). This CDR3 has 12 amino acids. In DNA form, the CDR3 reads TGTGCCATCAAAGGGGAAAGCAATGAGCAGTTCTTC. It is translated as CAIKGESNEQFF.

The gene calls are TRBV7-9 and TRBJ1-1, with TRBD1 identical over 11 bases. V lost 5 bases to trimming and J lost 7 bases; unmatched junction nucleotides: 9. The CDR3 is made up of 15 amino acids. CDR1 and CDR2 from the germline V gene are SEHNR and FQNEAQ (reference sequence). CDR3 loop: CASSLGGQGGFEAFF. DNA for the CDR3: TGTGCCAGCAGCCTAGGGGGACAGGGGGGGTTTGAAGCTTTCTTT.